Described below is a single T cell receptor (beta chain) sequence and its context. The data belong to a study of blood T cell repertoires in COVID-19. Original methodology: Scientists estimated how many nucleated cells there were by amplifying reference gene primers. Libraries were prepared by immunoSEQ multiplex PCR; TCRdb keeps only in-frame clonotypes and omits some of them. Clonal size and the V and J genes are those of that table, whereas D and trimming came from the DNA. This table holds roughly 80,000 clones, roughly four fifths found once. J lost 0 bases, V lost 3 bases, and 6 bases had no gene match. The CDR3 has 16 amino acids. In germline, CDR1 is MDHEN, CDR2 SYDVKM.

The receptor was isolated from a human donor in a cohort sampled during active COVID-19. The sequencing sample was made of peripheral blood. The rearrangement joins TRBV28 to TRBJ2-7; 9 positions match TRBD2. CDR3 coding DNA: TGTGCCAGCAGTTTTTCGCTAGCGGGGCTCTCCTACGAGCAGTACTTC. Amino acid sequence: CASSFSLAGLSYEQYF.